These 7 T cell receptor beta chains share one sample of origin, sequenced in a study of blood T cell repertoires in COVID-19. Using immunoSEQ multiplex PCR, the repertoire was profiled, and TCRdb retains in-frame clones only, with some absent. This sample has more than 200,000 clones; around 83% occur once, and the top ten carry around 8%. Source material: peripheral blood. The receptors derive from a woman aged 80 or over with COVID-19, enrolled during active disease.

The J gene is TRBJ2-2, the V gene TRBV6-5; a possible D gene is TRBD2 (5 bases). The germline gives CDR1 MNHEY, CDR2 SVGAGI. V was clipped by 4 bases and J by 4 bases, with 10 bases between them. This CDR3 region has 14 residues. The CDR3 coding sequence is TGTGCCAGCAGTTTCGGCGGAGGCACCGGGGAGCTGTTTTTT. The encoded protein is CASSFGGGTGELFF.

This chain joins TRBV4-1 and TRBJ1-2; tentatively, D is TRBD1 (5 bases). Germline CDR1 and CDR2: MGHRA and YSYEKL. This CDR3 region has 15 residues. The V gene lost 0 bases and the J gene lost 1 base, with 9 bases spanning the gap. In nucleotides, the CDR3 is TGCGCCAGCAGCCAAGATCCGGGGGTTAACTATGGCTACACCTTC. It yields the protein CASSQDPGVNYGYTF.

This chain joins TRBV12-3 or TRBV12-4 and TRBJ2-1; 10 nucleotides align to TRBD2. Trimming removed 4 bases from V and 12 bases from J; junction bases left unmatched: 6. The CDR3 runs to 13 residues. For the CDR3, the DNA is TGTGCCAGCAGTTGGGTTAGCGGGGGGTTGCAGTTCTTC. Translating it yields CASSWVSGGLQFF.

The DNA of the CDR3 is TGTGCCAGCAGCTTGAGACAGACAGCTATGAACACTGAAGCTTTCTTT. This gives the protein CASSLRQTAMNTEAFF. The chain employs TRBV5-6 and TRBJ1-1; tentative D call: TRBD1 (5 bases). Germline V gene lookup returns CDR1 SGHDT and CDR2 YYEEEE. The CDR3 covers 16 residues. The V end lost 1 base, the J end lost 0 bases, and 13 bases lay between the germline ends.

The CDR3 reads CATSRGGVSFYEQYF. The CDR3 nucleotides are TGTGCCACCAGCAGAGGGGGGGTGAGTTTCTACGAGCAGTACTTC. The chain joins TRBV15 to TRBJ2-7; possible D gene TRBD2, 6 bases. Deletions cut 1 base from V and 3 bases from J, with 13 bases between. This CDR3 has 15 amino acids. In germline, CDR1 is LNHNV, CDR2 YYDKDF (reference sequence).

J is TRBJ2-5 and V is TRBV30; 7 nucleotides match TRBD2. Germline V gene lookup returns CDR1 GTSNPN and CDR2 SVGIG (reference sequence). V lost 2 bases to trimming and J lost 5 bases; unmatched junction nucleotides: 11. The CDR3 has 15 amino acids. The CDR3 DNA follows: TGTGCCTGGAGTTTGGGGGGGAAGGGAGGCGAGACCCAGTACTTC. Protein: CAWSLGGKGGETQYF.

The chain links TRBV30 to TRBJ1-2, with TRBD1 identical over 7 bases. The CDR3 runs 15 residues. V lost 1 base and J lost 0; bases outside the gene matches: 5. The germline gives CDR1 GTSNPN, CDR2 SVGIG (reference sequence). The CDR3 nucleotides read TGTGCCTGGAGTGATACCGGGACAGCTAACTATGGCTACACCTTC. This gives the protein CAWSDTGTANYGYTF.